A selection of T cell receptor beta chains follows, all from one sample in a study of blood T cell repertoires in COVID-19. Sequencing was performed with immunoSEQ multiplex PCR; in TCRdb, only in-frame clones are kept and a portion is missing. The data hold some 490,000 clones, with more than 85% observed a single time. Sequencing was performed on PBMCs or T cells enriched from blood (not recorded which). Source of these receptors: a woman in her sixties or seventies who had recovered from COVID-19. Both conserved end residues are part of each CDR3. The order of the fields is D gene, J gene, V gene, CDR3 protein. A D gene is named only where the DNA matches it firmly.

>TRBD2|TRBJ2-1|TRBV7-6
CASSLVRRGGGEQFF
>.|TRBJ1-3|TRBV27
CASSLKGGGNTIYF
>.|TRBJ2-3|TRBV4-1
CASSQVGDGQRTQYF
>.|TRBJ1-2|TRBV30
CAWSSKSANYGYTF
>TRBD1|TRBJ2-3|TRBV6-6
CASSDRGGHDTQYF
>.|TRBJ2-7|TRBV2
CASSAGQGGEQYF
>TRBD1|TRBJ1-4|TRBV4-1
CASSPTGTVGEKLFF
>.|TRBJ1-2|TRBV14
CASSQAGIGYTF
>TRBD1|TRBJ2-5|TRBV7-9
CASSSTGHVETQYF
>TRBD1|TRBJ2-3|TRBV5-4
CASSLDRGRDTQYF
>.|TRBJ1-4|TRBV19
CASIGRGEKLFF
>.|TRBJ1-6|TRBV30
CAWSVPLGAGGGSPLHF
>TRBD1|TRBJ2-2|TRBV10-1
CASSDLQGATGELFF
>.|TRBJ1-1|TRBV29-1
CSVERGRVEAFF
>.|TRBJ2-3|TRBV7-9
CASRRAGITDTQYF
>TRBD1|TRBJ1-2|TRBV18
CASSPPGTGRGYTF
>.|TRBJ1-2|TRBV5-1
CASSPEGRRGANYGYTF
>TRBD2|TRBJ2-5|TRBV11-2
CASSSAPGTSGEAQYF
>.|TRBJ1-4|TRBV5-4
CASSPGPGNNEKLFF
>TRBD1|TRBJ2-5|TRBV15
CATSRGGQGVGETQYF
>TRBD2|TRBJ2-1|TRBV10-2
CASTGLGGGESYNEQFF
>TRBD2|TRBJ2-3|TRBV24-1
CATSSLRGGKDTQYF
>.|TRBJ2-3|TRBV2
CASSGHSTDTQYF
>TRBD1|TRBJ1-5|TRBV7-9
CASSHGTGTGNQPQHF